The entry that follows covers one T cell receptor beta chain sequence. The antigen this receptor binds is unknown. Base qualities are missing; no much larger clone stands one base away. CDR1 and CDR2 (SEHNR, FQNEAQ) derive from the germline V gene (reference sequence). V is cut back by 1 base and J by 5 bases, with 6 bases in the junction unmatched. The CDR3 runs 15 residues from the cysteine to the phenylalanine. CDR3 DNA only is kept here, 45 bases in frame from base 1. The sequencer was an Illumina HiSeq 1500. The public reads were reprocessed in TCRdb via fastp at Q25 and MiXCR, keeping in-frame beta chains. Each entry merges the rows of one CDR3 protein and shows their most common DNA and genes. In this sample the table shows hundreds of thousands of distinct CDR3 sequences, 20% to 25% of which occur a single time. 7.5% to 9% of the sample goes to the ten largest clones. These data belong to a study of T cell repertoires in cytomegalovirus infection (dated by TCRdb to about 2019). About the full investigation: Donor HLA type was relevant to the analysis, because carriage of CMV infection together with the matching HLA type was indicated by public TCR beta signatures. The full study reports these points: In both this cohort and an independent cohort of 352 donors, the cumulative frequency of public TCR beta family members distinguished carriers of CMV infection plus the relevant HLA type. The ex vivo response was dominated by HLA-C-restricted CMV-specific TCR beta clonotypes, and the single most frequent clonotype in two of eight donors was supplied by these HLA-C-restricted clonotypes.

The sample taken for sequencing was CD8+ T cells from PBMCs. The V and J segments used are TRBV7-9 and TRBJ2-7; 9 bases in the junction line up with TRBD1. This clonotype originated in a human donor in good health (CMV status not recorded). Some clones in this sample may be carry-over from other donors' samples. Here is the DNA: TGTGCCAGCAGCTTAGGGGACAGGGTGAAAGACGAGCAGTACTTC. The resulting protein is CASSLGDRVKDEQYF.